This T cell receptor beta chain was sequenced for a study of blood T cell repertoires in COVID-19. Everyone who took part was about 18 to 90 years old, and they came from about 23 US areas. TCRdb keeps only in-frame clones here, not all; method: immunoSEQ multiplex PCR. There are 280,000 or so clones in the sample; approximately 85% occur only once, and 2.2% lies in the top ten. The V and J ends lost 5 bases and 0 bases respectively, with 7 bases between them. This CDR3 spans 14 amino acids. CDR1 is SGHTA and CDR2 is FQGNSA in the germline V gene. Sequences were obtained from PBMCs or T cells enriched from blood (not recorded which). The TCR comes from a man under 40 who had recovered from COVID-19. The rearrangement links TRBV7-2 to TRBJ1-4, with unresolved D. The CDR3 nucleotides read TGTGCCAGCAGCCCACAATCAACTAATGAAAAACTGTTTTTT. Translation: CASSPQSTNEKLFF.